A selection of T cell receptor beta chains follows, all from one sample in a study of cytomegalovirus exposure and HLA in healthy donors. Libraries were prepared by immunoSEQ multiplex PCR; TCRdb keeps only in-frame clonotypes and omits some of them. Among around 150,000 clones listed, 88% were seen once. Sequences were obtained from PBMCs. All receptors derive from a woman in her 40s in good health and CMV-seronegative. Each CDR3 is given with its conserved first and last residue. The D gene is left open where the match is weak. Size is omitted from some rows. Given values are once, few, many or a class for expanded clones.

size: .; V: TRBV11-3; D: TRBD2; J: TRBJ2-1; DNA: TGTGCCAGCAGCTTAGGTTTAGCGGGAGATCAGTTCTTC; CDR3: CASSLGLAGDQFF
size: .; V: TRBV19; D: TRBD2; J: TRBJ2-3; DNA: TGTGCCAGTAGTATGACTAGCGGGACCACAGATACGCAGTATTTT; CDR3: CASSMTSGTTDTQYF
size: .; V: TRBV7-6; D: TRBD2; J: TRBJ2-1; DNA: TGTGCCAGCAGCTCCCCATTTGGCCCGAGGGCCCGCGGGGGTGAGCAGTTCTTC; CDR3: CASSSPFGPRARGGEQFF
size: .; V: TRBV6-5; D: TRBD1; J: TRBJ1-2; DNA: TGTGCCAGCAGTTACAGGGGGACAGGGGGCTATGGCTACACCTTC; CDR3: CASSYRGTGGYGYTF
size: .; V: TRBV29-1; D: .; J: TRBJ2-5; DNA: TGCAGCGTTGAAATACCCGACAGCCAAGAGACCCAGTACTTC; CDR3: CSVEIPDSQETQYF
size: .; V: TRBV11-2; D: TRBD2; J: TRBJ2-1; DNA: TGTGCCAGCAGCCGGACTAGCGGGAGGGATGAGCAGTTCTTC; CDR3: CASSRTSGRDEQFF
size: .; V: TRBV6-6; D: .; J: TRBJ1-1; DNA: TGTGCCAGCAGTTACCGGGGAAGTGGGAACACTGAAGCTTTCTTT; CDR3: CASSYRGSGNTEAFF
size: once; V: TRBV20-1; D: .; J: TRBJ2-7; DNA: TGCAGTGCTAGTCGAGGGAATGAGCAGTACTTC; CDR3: CSASRGNEQYF
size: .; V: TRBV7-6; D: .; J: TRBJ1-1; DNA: TGTGCCAGCAGCTCCCAAGACAGGACCCCTGAAGCTTTCTTT; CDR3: CASSSQDRTPEAFF
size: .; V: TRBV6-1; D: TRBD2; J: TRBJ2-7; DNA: TGTGCCAGCAGTCGTGATAGCGGGGACCTCTACGAGCAGTACTTC; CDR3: CASSRDSGDLYEQYF
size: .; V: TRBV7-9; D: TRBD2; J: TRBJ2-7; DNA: TGTTCCAGCAGCTTACTAGCGGGAGTAGAGGAGCAGTACTTC; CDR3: CSSSLLAGVEEQYF
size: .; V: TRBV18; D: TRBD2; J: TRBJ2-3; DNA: TGTGCCAGCTCAACCGGGACTAGCGGAGATACGCAGTATTTT; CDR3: CASSTGTSGDTQYF
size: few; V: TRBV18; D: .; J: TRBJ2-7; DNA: TGTGCCAGCTCACCCTCGGGAGACGAGCAGTACTTC; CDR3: CASSPSGDEQYF
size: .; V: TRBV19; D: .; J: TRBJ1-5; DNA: TGTGCCAGTTCCTTCGGGGGGAACGTCCACCAGCCCCAGCATTTT; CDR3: CASSFGGNVHQPQHF
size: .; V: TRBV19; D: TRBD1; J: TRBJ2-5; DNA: TGTGCCAGTAGGCCAGCCCCGGGACAGGGCAAGGAAGAGACCCAGTACTTC; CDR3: CASRPAPGQGKEETQYF
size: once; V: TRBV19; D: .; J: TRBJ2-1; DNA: TGTGCCAGCATCCCGGGGGATAGCGGTAACAATGAGCAGTTCTTC; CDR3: CASIPGDSGNNEQFF
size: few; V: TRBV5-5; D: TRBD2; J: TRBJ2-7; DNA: TGTGCCAGCAGCTTGGTGGTAGGGACTAGCGAGATACAGTACTTC; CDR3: CASSLVVGTSEIQYF
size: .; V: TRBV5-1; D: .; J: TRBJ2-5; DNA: TGCGCCAGCAGCCCGTGGACAGCCCAAGAGACCCAGTACTTC; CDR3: CASSPWTAQETQYF
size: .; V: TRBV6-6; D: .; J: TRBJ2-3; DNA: TGTGCCAGCAGTCCATGGGAGACTAGCACAGATACGCAGTATTTT; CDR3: CASSPWETSTDTQYF
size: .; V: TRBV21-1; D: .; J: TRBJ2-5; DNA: TGTGCCAGCAGCAAACGTCGGGACAGCGAGACCCAGTACTTC; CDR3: CASSKRRDSETQYF
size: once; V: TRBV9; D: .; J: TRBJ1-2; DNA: TGTGCCAGCAGCGTGGGGCAGGGCGCTAACTATGGCTACACCTTC; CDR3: CASSVGQGANYGYTF
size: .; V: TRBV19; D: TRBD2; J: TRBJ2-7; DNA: TGTGCCAGTAGTTACGCGGGAGGAACCCACTACGAGCAGTACTTC; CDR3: CASSYAGGTHYEQYF
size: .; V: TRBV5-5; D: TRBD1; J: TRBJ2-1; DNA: TGTGCCAGCAGCTACGGACAGGCCTACAATGAGCAGTTCTTC; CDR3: CASSYGQAYNEQFF
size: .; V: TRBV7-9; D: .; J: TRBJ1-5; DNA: TGTGCCAGCAGCCCCTTTGAGGGTCAGCCCCAGCATTTT; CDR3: CASSPFEGQPQHF
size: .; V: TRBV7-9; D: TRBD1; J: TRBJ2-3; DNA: TGTGCCAGCAGCTTCCGGACAGGGTCAGATACGCAGTATTTT; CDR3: CASSFRTGSDTQYF
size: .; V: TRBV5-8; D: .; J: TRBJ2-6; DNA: TGTGCCAGCAGCCACCCGACAGTCTCTGGGGCCAACGTCCTGACTTTC; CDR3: CASSHPTVSGANVLTF
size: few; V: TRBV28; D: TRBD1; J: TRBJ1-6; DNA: TGTGCCAGCATCCCCAGGGGGTATAATTCACCCCTCCACTTT; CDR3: CASIPRGYNSPLHF
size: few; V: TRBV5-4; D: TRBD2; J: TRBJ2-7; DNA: TGTGCCAGCAGCTCCACTAGCGGGAGGGCCTACGAGCAGTACTTC; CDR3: CASSSTSGRAYEQYF
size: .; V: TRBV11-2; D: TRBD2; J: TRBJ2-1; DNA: TGTGCCAGCAGCTTAGATCGTCGCGGGAGCAGGGATGAGCAGTTCTTC; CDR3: CASSLDRRGSRDEQFF
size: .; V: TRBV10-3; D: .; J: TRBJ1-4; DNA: TGTGCCATCAGTGAGGGGGCGGTCGGTGGTGAAAAACTGTTTTTT; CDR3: CAISEGAVGGEKLFF
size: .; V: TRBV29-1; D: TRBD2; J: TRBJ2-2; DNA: TGCAGCGTTGACGGGGGGACCGGCGGGGAGCTGTTTTTT; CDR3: CSVDGGTGGELFF
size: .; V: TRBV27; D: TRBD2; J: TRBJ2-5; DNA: TGTGCCAGCAGTCCCTCTAGCGGGAGGGCCCAAGAGACCCAGTACTTC; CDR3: CASSPSSGRAQETQYF
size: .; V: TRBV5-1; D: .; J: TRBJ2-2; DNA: TGCGCCAGCAGCTTGGGGGCCGGACAGCACACCGGGGAGCTGTTTTTT; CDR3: CASSLGAGQHTGELFF
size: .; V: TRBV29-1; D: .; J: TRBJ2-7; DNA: TGCAGCGTAGCGACGGGGAATCCCTACGAGCAGTACTTC; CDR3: CSVATGNPYEQYF
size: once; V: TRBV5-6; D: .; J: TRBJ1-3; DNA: TGTGCCAGCAGCTTGGGTGGACACCCGGCCCCTGGAAACACCATATATTTT; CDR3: CASSLGGHPAPGNTIYF
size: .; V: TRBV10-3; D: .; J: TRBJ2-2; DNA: TGTGCCATCAGTACAGGCCCGAACACCGGGGAGCTGTTTTTT; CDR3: CAISTGPNTGELFF
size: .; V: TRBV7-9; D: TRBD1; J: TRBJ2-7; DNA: TGTGCCAGCAGCTTCGGGGACAGCTACGAGCAGTACTTC; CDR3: CASSFGDSYEQYF
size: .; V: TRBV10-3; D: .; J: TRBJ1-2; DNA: TGTGCCATCAGTGAAGAGGGTAACTATGGCTACACCTTC; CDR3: CAISEEGNYGYTF
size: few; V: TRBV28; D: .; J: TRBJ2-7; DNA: TGTGCCAGCATCGGAGGGCCGGGTCTCTACGAGCAGTACTTC; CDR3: CASIGGPGLYEQYF
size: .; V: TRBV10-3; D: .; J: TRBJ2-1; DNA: TGTGCCATCAGTGAGATGGACTTACAGTACAATGAGCAGTTCTTC; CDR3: CAISEMDLQYNEQFF
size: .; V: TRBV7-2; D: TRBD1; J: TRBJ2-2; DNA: TGTGCCAGCAGCTACGACAGGGGGCCTGGGGAGCTGTTTTTT; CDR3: CASSYDRGPGELFF
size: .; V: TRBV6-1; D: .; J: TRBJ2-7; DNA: TGTGCCAGCAGTCTCGGGACAACCTACGAGCAGTACTTC; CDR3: CASSLGTTYEQYF
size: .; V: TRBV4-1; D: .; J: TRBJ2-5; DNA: TGCGCCAGCAGCCAAGTGGACAGCCAAGAGACCCAGTACTTC; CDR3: CASSQVDSQETQYF
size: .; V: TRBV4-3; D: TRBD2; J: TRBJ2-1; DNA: TGCGCCAGCAGCCAACCGGGGACTAGCGGGAGAAATGAGCAGTTCTTC; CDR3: CASSQPGTSGRNEQFF